The rows below give T cell receptor beta chains drawn from one sample of a study of T cell changes during pregnancy in multiple sclerosis. The data were produced by immunoSEQ multiplex PCR, yet TCRdb's version contains in-frame clones alone and is incomplete. The sample shows about 80,000 clones, 85% to 95% of them seen only once. The source material was peripheral blood, sampled after pregnancy. The source is a female donor in good health, enrolled as a control in a pregnancy study. Both conserved end residues are part of each CDR3. The order of the fields is clone size, V gene, D gene, J gene, CDR3 DNA, CDR3 protein. A D gene is named only where the DNA matches it firmly. Some rows have no size entry. The others give once, few or many, or a class for an expanded clone.

clone_size: NA; v_call: TRBV2; d_call: TRBD1; j_call: TRBJ2-7; cdr3_nt: TGTGCCAGCAGCCACCCGTCGGACAGGGTCTCTCGTAGTTACTACGAGCAGTACTTC; cdr3_aa: CASSHPSDRVSRSYYEQYF
clone_size: NA; v_call: TRBV19; d_call: NA; j_call: TRBJ2-7; cdr3_nt: TGTGCCAGTAGTTCGGACAGCTGGAGCGAGCAGTACTTC; cdr3_aa: CASSSDSWSEQYF
clone_size: NA; v_call: TRBV11-2; d_call: NA; j_call: TRBJ2-5; cdr3_nt: TGTGCCAGCAGCGGCTGGACTCCTCTTCTCGAGACCCAGTACTTC; cdr3_aa: CASSGWTPLLETQYF
clone_size: NA; v_call: TRBV7-2; d_call: TRBD2; j_call: TRBJ2-1; cdr3_nt: TGTGCCAGCAGCCCGACTAGCGGATACAATGAGCAGTTCTTC; cdr3_aa: CASSPTSGYNEQFF
clone_size: NA; v_call: TRBV2; d_call: TRBD2; j_call: TRBJ2-7; cdr3_nt: TGTGCCAGCAGGACTAGCGGACCCCTCGAGCAGTACTTC; cdr3_aa: CASRTSGPLEQYF
clone_size: NA; v_call: TRBV6-5; d_call: TRBD2; j_call: TRBJ2-7; cdr3_nt: TGTGCCAGCAGTTACTCGCGCCTAGCGGGCCACTACGAGCAGTACTTC; cdr3_aa: CASSYSRLAGHYEQYF
clone_size: NA; v_call: TRBV28; d_call: NA; j_call: TRBJ2-7; cdr3_nt: TGTGCCAGCAGTTTGCAGGCCCCCGTCTACGAGCAGTACTTC; cdr3_aa: CASSLQAPVYEQYF
clone_size: NA; v_call: TRBV27; d_call: NA; j_call: TRBJ2-6; cdr3_nt: TGTGCCAGCAGGCCGGGGTGGGCCAACGTCCTGACTTTC; cdr3_aa: CASRPGWANVLTF
clone_size: NA; v_call: TRBV10-3; d_call: TRBD2; j_call: TRBJ2-1; cdr3_nt: TGTGCCATCAGTGAGTCGGCTAGCGGGAGGGCCTACAATGAGCAGTTCTTC; cdr3_aa: CAISESASGRAYNEQFF
clone_size: NA; v_call: TRBV23-1; d_call: TRBD1; j_call: TRBJ2-7; cdr3_nt: TGCGCCAGCAGTCGGGTGTACAGGGGGGACGAGCAGTACTTC; cdr3_aa: CASSRVYRGDEQYF
clone_size: NA; v_call: TRBV25-1; d_call: TRBD2; j_call: TRBJ2-1; cdr3_nt: TGTGCCAGCAAAGGGAGCGGGGATGAGCAGTTCTTC; cdr3_aa: CASKGSGDEQFF
clone_size: few; v_call: TRBV30; d_call: TRBD2; j_call: TRBJ2-1; cdr3_nt: TGTGCCCACGGGGGGGGCTACAATGAGCAGTTCTTC; cdr3_aa: CAHGGGYNEQFF
clone_size: NA; v_call: TRBV6-5; d_call: TRBD2; j_call: TRBJ2-5; cdr3_nt: TGTGCCAGCAGTTACTTGGGACTAGGGTCAAGAGAGACCCAGTACTTC; cdr3_aa: CASSYLGLGSRETQYF
clone_size: once; v_call: TRBV4-1; d_call: TRBD1; j_call: TRBJ1-6; cdr3_nt: TGCGCCAGCAGACCGACAGGGCCGGATTCACCCCTCCACTTT; cdr3_aa: CASRPTGPDSPLHF
clone_size: NA; v_call: TRBV2; d_call: TRBD2; j_call: TRBJ2-4; cdr3_nt: TGTGCCAGCAGGACGGGGGGGGACATTCAGTACTTC; cdr3_aa: CASRTGGDIQYF
clone_size: NA; v_call: TRBV29-1; d_call: NA; j_call: TRBJ2-7; cdr3_nt: TGCAGCTACAGGGATAACAGCCCCTACGAGCAGTACTTC; cdr3_aa: CSYRDNSPYEQYF
clone_size: NA; v_call: TRBV28; d_call: TRBD1; j_call: TRBJ2-5; cdr3_nt: TGTGCCAGCAGCAGGGACAGGGGTAGGGAGACCCAGTACTTC; cdr3_aa: CASSRDRGRETQYF
clone_size: NA; v_call: TRBV2; d_call: TRBD1; j_call: TRBJ1-1; cdr3_nt: TGTGCCAGCAGTGTTTGGACAGGGGCTCTCGTGAACACTGAAGCTTTCTTT; cdr3_aa: CASSVWTGALVNTEAFF
clone_size: NA; v_call: TRBV7-8; d_call: TRBD1; j_call: TRBJ1-3; cdr3_nt: TGTGCCAGCAGCTTAGCAGACAGGGGGGGAAACACCATATATTTT; cdr3_aa: CASSLADRGGNTIYF
clone_size: NA; v_call: TRBV5-1; d_call: NA; j_call: TRBJ2-1; cdr3_nt: TGCGCCAGCAGCGGAGGGACGGTCAATAAATACAATGAGCAGTTCTTC; cdr3_aa: CASSGGTVNKYNEQFF